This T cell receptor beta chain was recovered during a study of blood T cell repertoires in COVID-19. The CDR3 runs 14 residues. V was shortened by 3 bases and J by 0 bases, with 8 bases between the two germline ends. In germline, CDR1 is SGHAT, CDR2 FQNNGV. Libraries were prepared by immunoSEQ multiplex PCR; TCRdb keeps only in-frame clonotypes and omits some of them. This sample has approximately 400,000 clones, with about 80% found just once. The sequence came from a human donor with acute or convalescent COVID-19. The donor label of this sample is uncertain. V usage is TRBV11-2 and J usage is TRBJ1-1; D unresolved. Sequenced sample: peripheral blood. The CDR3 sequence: CASSFERLNTEAFF. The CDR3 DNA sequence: TGTGCCAGCAGCTTTGAACGGTTGAACACTGAAGCTTTCTTT. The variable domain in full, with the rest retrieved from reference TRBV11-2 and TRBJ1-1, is EAGVAQSPRYKIIEKRQSVAFWCNPISGHATLYWYQQILGQGPKLLIQFQNNGVVDDSQLPKDRFSAERLKGVDSTLKIQPAKLEDSAVYLCASSFERLNTEAFFGQGTRLTVV.